What follows are 20 T cell receptor beta chains derived from one specimen sequenced in a study of blood T cell repertoires in COVID-19. Data came from immunoSEQ multiplex PCR; TCRdb stores just in-frame clones and leaves some out. The sample lists under 250,000 clones, about 91% occurring once. The sequencing input was peripheral blood. Receptor source: a man aged 30 to 39 with acute or convalescent COVID-19.

The V and J genes are TRBV6-5 and TRBJ2-2; the match to TRBD2 covers 10 bases. The CDR3 runs 14 residues. Losses at the gene ends were 2 bases for V and 7 bases for J; bases not matched to a gene: 1. Germline-derived CDR1 and CDR2 are MNHEY and SVGAGI. The CDR3 region is CASSYIAGGGELFF. CDR3 nucleotides: TGTGCCAGCAGTTACATAGCGGGAGGCGGGGAGCTGTTTTTT.

The V call is TRBV5-1, the J call TRBJ2-1, with D maybe TRBD2 (5 bases). Per germline, CDR1 SGHRS and CDR2 YFSETQ. The V end was cut by 3 bases, the J end by 8 bases, with 18 bases between. CDR3 length: 15 amino acids. CDR3 in amino acids: CASSSLGRATDEQFF. CDR3 coding DNA: TGCGCCAGCAGCTCACTAGGGCGCGCCACGGATGAGCAGTTCTTC.

CDR3 region: CAATPGPNQPQHF. The DNA for the CDR3 is TGTGCCGCTACGCCAGGGCCAAATCAGCCCCAGCATTTT. The chain links TRBV6-5 to TRBJ1-5; D is perhaps TRBD1 (5 bases). The CDR3 covers 13 residues. Trimming left V 11 bases short and J 4 bases short, with 15 bases between. Germline lookup yields CDR1 MNHEY and CDR2 SVGAGI.

The chain employs TRBV12-3 or TRBV12-4 and TRBJ1-5, with 9 bases identical to TRBD1. The CDR3 is made up of 13 amino acids. V was pared by 10 bases and J by 5 bases, with 6 bases of the junction left unmatched. CDR3 protein: CAIADRGDQPQHF. CDR3 bases: TGTGCCATCGCGGACAGGGGCGATCAGCCCCAGCATTTT.

This chain links TRBV27 with TRBJ2-5, with 8 nucleotides matching TRBD2. This CDR3 is 14 amino acids long. The V segment lost 11 bases and the J segment 1 base; nucleotides outside the gene matches: 9. Germline lookup yields CDR1 MNHEY and CDR2 SMNVEV (reference sequence). CDR3 protein: CAPGGSTCQETQYF. The CDR3 DNA reads as TGTGCCCCGGGGGGGTCCACCTGCCAAGAGACCCAGTACTTC.

This chain links TRBV6-5 with TRBJ1-5; the D gene is possibly TRBD1 (5 bases). Trimming took off 5 bases at V and 1 base at J, with 12 bases between the two ends. The germline V gene has CDR1 MNHEY and CDR2 SVGAGI. The CDR3 loop spans 15 amino acids. The CDR3 bases are TGTGCCAGCAGTCCGGACACTCGAAGCAATCAGCCCCAGCATTTT. Protein sequence: CASSPDTRSNQPQHF.

J is TRBJ1-2 and V is TRBV3-1 (or the pseudogene TRBV3-2), with D uncertain. Trimming shortened V by 8 bases and J by 0 bases, and 13 bases separated the two germline ends. The CDR3 extends over 14 amino acids. Germline V lookup: CDR1 LGHDT, CDR2 YNNKEL (reference sequence). CDR3: CASHGREANYGYTF. The DNA for the CDR3 is TGTGCCAGCCATGGACGGGAAGCTAACTATGGCTACACCTTC.

This rearrangement joins TRBV28 to TRBJ2-1; possible D gene TRBD1, 6 bases. The CDR3 is 12 amino acids. Trimming cost V 6 bases and J 10 bases, with 13 bases left between them. Germline loops: CDR1 MDHEN, CDR2 SYDVKM. In nucleotides, the CDR3 is TGTGCCAGCAGCCCCACAGGGCGGGAGCAGTTCTTC. Protein product: CASSPTGREQFF.

The chain uses TRBV28 and TRBJ2-5; no clear D. The CDR3 is 15 amino acids. V lost 3 bases to trimming and J lost 1 base, with 12 bases between them. CDR1 MDHEN and CDR2 SYDVKM come from the germline V gene. The CDR3 DNA follows: TGTGCCAGCAGTTTCCGGGTAATCCGCCAAGAGACCCAGTACTTC. This gives the protein CASSFRVIRQETQYF.

The chain links TRBV5-1 to TRBJ2-7; 9 bases match TRBD1. The CDR3 contains 15 residues. Trimming removed 5 bases from V and 3 bases from J; junction bases left unmatched: 9. Per germline, CDR1 SGHRS and CDR2 YFSETQ. The DNA of the CDR3 is TGCGCCAGCAGTTCCGGGACAGGGCTTTTCTACGAGCAGTACTTC. It yields the protein CASSSGTGLFYEQYF.

V is TRBV7-3 and J is TRBJ1-3; perhaps TRBD1 as D (6 bases). Germline V gene lookup returns CDR1 SGHTA and CDR2 FQGTGA. The CDR3 sequence is 15 residues long. V lost 5 bases to trimming and J lost 3 bases, with 14 bases between them. The CDR3 DNA reads TGTGCCAGCAGCCCAAGGACAGTTTTTGGAAACACCATATATTTT. Its protein product is CASSPRTVFGNTIYF.

This sequence joins TRBV28 and TRBJ1-2; maybe TRBD1 (5 bases). Germline-derived CDR1 and CDR2 are MDHEN and SYDVKM. V lost 3 bases and J lost 1, with 12 bases in between. The CDR3 spans 15 residues. The CDR3, as DNA: TGTGCCAGCAGTTTCCTCAGGGATATTAACTATGGCTACACCTTC. Amino acid sequence: CASSFLRDINYGYTF.

The chain combines TRBV7-8 with TRBJ2-1, with 9 bases aligning to TRBD2. There are 16 residues in the CDR3. V dropped 5 bases and J dropped 7; count of bases not matched to a gene: 12. Germline lookup yields CDR1 SGHVS and CDR2 FQNEAQ. CDR3 coding DNA: TGTGCCAGCAGCCTGGGAGGCGGGACTAGCTGGAATGAGCAGTTCTTC. Translation gives CASSLGGGTSWNEQFF.

The gene calls are TRBV1 and TRBJ1-4. TRBV1 is marked as a pseudogene. The CDR3 is 20 amino acids. CDR3: CTSSQDNGGFGGATNEKLFF. DNA for the CDR3: TGCACCAGCAGCCAAGATAACGGAGGATTCGGTGGAGCAACTAATGAAAAACTGTTTTTT.

The V and J genes are TRBV28 and TRBJ1-2; 7 nucleotides line up with TRBD1. There are 15 residues in the CDR3. Germline loops: CDR1 MDHEN, CDR2 SYDVKM. Trimming removed 7 bases from V and 2 bases from J; junction bases left unmatched: 10. In DNA, the CDR3 is TGTGCCAGCACCCCACCGGACAGGCTCAACTATGGCTACACCTTC. Translating gives CASTPPDRLNYGYTF.

The chain employs TRBV30 and TRBJ2-7, with D possibly matching TRBD2 (6 bases). The CDR3 spans 12 residues. In germline, CDR1 is GTSNPN, CDR2 SVGIG (reference sequence). V lost 6 bases and J lost 2, with 11 bases in between. CDR3 bases: TGTGCCTGCGGGAGACATCCCTACGAGCAGTACTTC. As protein: CACGRHPYEQYF.

The chain employs TRBV14 and TRBJ1-2, with D maybe TRBD1 (6 bases). This CDR3 contains 14 residues. Germline CDR1 and CDR2: SGHDN and FVKESK. V gave up 3 bases and J gave up 5 bases, with 13 bases separating them. The chain's CDR3 is CASSQSPGVYGYTF. The CDR3 nucleotides are TGTGCCAGCAGCCAGTCACCAGGGGTATATGGCTACACCTTC. Full variable domain (remainder filled in from reference TRBV14 and TRBJ1-2): EAGVTQFPSHSVIEKGQTVTLRCDPISGHDNLYWYRRVMGKEIKFLLHFVKESKQDESGMPNNRFLAERTGGTYSTLKVQPAELEDSGVYFCASSQSPGVYGYTFGSGTRLTVV.

The gene calls are TRBV4-1 and TRBJ1-5; 10 positions agree with TRBD1. Looked up from germline, CDR1 is MGHRA and CDR2 is YSYEKL. This CDR3 has 14 amino acids. After removal of 1 base from V and 7 bases from J, the junction contained 1 base not matched to a gene. CDR3 loop: CASSQGTGGQPQHF. The CDR3 DNA sequence: TGCGCCAGCAGCCAAGGGACAGGGGGACAGCCCCAGCATTTT.

V usage is TRBV7-9 and J usage is TRBJ2-7; 11 bases are shared with TRBD2. CDR1 is SEHNR, CDR2 FQNEAQ, per germline (reference sequence). Trimming at V came to 3 bases and at J to 7 bases, leaving 5 bases not matched to a gene. The CDR3 consists of 14 residues. This CDR3 reads CASSFSGGAGEQYF. The CDR3 bases are TGTGCCAGCAGCTTTAGCGGGGGGGCCGGGGAGCAGTACTTC.

CDR3 sequence (DNA): TGTGCCACCCGAGCGGGAGGGCCTTGGAATGAGCAGTTCTTC. Residues: CATRAGGPWNEQFF. V usage is TRBV6-5 and J usage is TRBJ2-1; 10 bases line up with TRBD2. Trimming took 10 bases from V and 7 from J; bases not matched to a gene: 10. The CDR3 covers 14 residues. Germline values: CDR1 MNHEY, CDR2 SVGAGI.